The present T cell receptor (beta chain) was sequenced within a study of blood T cell repertoires in COVID-19. The germline gives CDR1 SGHNT, CDR2 YYREEE (reference sequence). This CDR3 is built from 13 residues. Between the trimmed V and J ends, which lost 4 bases and 4 bases, there was a span of 9 bases. Using immunoSEQ multiplex PCR, the repertoire was profiled, and TCRdb retains in-frame clones only, with some absent. This sample has about 98,000 clones, with about 89% found just once. Material: peripheral blood. The TCR sequence derives from a man aged 45-65 years with acute or convalescent COVID-19. The rearrangement links TRBV5-4 to TRBJ1-3; D is perhaps TRBD1 (6 bases). The CDR3 nucleotides read TGTGCCAGCAGCGTGGACAGAGGAAACACCATATATTTT. It codes for CASSVDRGNTIYF. The complete variable domain, with remaining parts taken from reference TRBV5-4 and TRBJ1-3, reads ETGVTQSPTHLIKTRGQQVTLRCSSQSGHNTVSWYQQALGQGPQFIFQYYREEENGRGNFPPRFSGLQFPNYSSELNVNALELDDSALYLCASSVDRGNTIYFGEGSWLTVV.